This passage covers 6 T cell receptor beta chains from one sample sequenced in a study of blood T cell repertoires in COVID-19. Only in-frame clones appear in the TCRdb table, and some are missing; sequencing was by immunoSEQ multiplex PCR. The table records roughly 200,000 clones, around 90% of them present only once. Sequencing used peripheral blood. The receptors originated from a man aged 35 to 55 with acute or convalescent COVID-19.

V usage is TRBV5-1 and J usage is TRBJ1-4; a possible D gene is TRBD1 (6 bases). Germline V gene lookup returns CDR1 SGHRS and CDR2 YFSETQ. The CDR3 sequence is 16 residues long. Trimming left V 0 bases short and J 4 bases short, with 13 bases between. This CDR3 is CASSLGPTGSNEKLFF. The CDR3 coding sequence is TGCGCCAGCAGCTTGGGCCCGACAGGCAGTAATGAAAAACTGTTTTTT.

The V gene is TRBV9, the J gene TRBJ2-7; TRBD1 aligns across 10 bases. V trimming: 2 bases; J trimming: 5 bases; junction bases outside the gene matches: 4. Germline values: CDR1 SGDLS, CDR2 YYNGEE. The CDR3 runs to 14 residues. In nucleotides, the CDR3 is TGTGCCAGCAGCGTGGGACAGGGGAACCACGAGCAGTACTTC. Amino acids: CASSVGQGNHEQYF. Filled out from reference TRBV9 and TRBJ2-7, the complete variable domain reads DSGVTQTPKHLITATGQRVTLRCSPRSGDLSVYWYQQSLDQGLQFLIQYYNGEERAKGNILERFSAQQFPDLHSELNLSSLELGDSALYFCASSVGQGNHEQYFGPGTRLTVT.

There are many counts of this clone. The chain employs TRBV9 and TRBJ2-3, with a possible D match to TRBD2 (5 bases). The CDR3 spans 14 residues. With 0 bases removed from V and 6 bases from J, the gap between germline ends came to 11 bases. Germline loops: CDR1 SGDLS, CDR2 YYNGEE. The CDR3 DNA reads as TGTGCCAGCAGCGTAGGGGTTGGGAGTGATACGCAGTATTTT. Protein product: CASSVGVGSDTQYF.

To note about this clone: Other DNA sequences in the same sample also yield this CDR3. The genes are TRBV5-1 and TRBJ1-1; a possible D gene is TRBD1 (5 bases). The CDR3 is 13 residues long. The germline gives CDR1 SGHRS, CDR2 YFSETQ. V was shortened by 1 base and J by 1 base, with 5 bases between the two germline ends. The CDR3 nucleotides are TGCGCCAGCAGCTTGACAGGGAACACTGAAGCTTTCTTT. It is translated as CASSLTGNTEAFF. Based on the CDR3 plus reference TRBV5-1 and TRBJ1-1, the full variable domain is KAGVTQTPRYLIKTRGQQVTLSCSPISGHRSVSWYQQTPGQGLQFLFEYFSETQRNKGNFPGRFSGRQFSNSRSEMNVSTLELGDSALYLCASSLTGNTEAFFGQGTRLTVV.

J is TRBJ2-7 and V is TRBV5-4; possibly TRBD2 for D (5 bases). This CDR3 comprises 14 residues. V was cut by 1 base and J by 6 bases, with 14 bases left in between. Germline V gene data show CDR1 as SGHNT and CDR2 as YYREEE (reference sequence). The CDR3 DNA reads TGTGCCAGCAGCTTGTTGGGCGAGGCGGGCGAGCAGTACTTC. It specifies CASSLLGEAGEQYF.

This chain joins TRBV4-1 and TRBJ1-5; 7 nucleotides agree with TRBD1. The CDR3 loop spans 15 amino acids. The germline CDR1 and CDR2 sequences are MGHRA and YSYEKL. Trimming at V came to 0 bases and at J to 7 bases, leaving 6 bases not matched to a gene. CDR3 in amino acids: CASSQEEAGGQPQHF. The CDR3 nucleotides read TGCGCCAGCAGCCAAGAGGAGGCAGGGGGACAGCCCCAGCATTTT.